This T cell receptor beta chain is drawn from a study of T cell repertoires in cytomegalovirus infection. The study's findings and limits: People with CMV and the relevant HLA were identified by cumulative public TCR beta family frequency. Predominance within the ex vivo response was attributable to HLA-C-restricted CMV-specific TCR beta clonotypes.

TCRdb re-analysed the reads in MiXCR, keeping a single row per CDR3 protein. The table lists approximately 990,000 distinct CDR3 sequences, roughly 30% of them singletons. About this clonotype itself: Its target is unknown.

CDR1 SGHKS and CDR2 YYEKEE come from the germline V gene (reference sequence). The junction had 5 bases not matched to a gene; V was cut back by 2 bases and J by 1 base. CDR3 length equals 16 residues. Source: cultured CD8+ T cells from PBMCs, taken from culture after CMV antigen stimulation. V and J are TRBV5-5 and TRBJ2-2; 7 nucleotides agree with TRBD1. The clonotype was recovered from a human donor in good health (CMV status not recorded). Some clones in this sample may be carry-over from other donors' samples. The CDR3 bases are TGTGCCAGCAGCTTTGACAGGGTGGGGAACACCGGGGAGCTGTTTTTT. It encodes CASSFDRVGNTGELFF.